Sequencing of this T cell receptor beta chain was carried out in a study of tumor-infiltrating lymphocytes in primary liver carcinoma. About this clonotype: Its antigen is not identified.

Starting material for RNA and DNA co-extraction consisted of about 20-33 mg of unsorted bulk tissue. cDNA specific to TCR beta was made from approximately 0.55 ug of total RNA, with a constant-region primer employed for priming. Three nested multiplex PCR rounds of slightly modified ARM-PCR generated TCR beta libraries. The first two PCR rounds used TRBV1-TRBV30 primers with a Cbeta primer, nine to eleven cycles each. One entry per CDR3 protein, called by TCRdb with MiXCR from the multiplex PCR reads. In the table there are 100,000 to 150,000 distinct CDR3 sequences, 64% of which are singletons. Germline V gene sequence: CDR1 SGHAT, CDR2 FQNNGV. The CDR3 loop spans 12 amino acids. The ends were cut back, 5 bases at V and 6 bases at J, with 7 bases in the middle. Regarding the study as a whole: The 250 largest clones made up significantly more of tumor than blood repertoires (p = 0.039).

The J gene is TRBJ2-2, the V gene TRBV11-2, with D unresolved. The sample was liver tumor tissue from sampling region 3. Specified subset: tumor region T3, left-lateral pole. This sequence originates from a woman in her fifties or sixties with primary liver carcinoma and hepatitis B virus infection. The chain's CDR3 is CASSEAAGELFF. Written as DNA, the CDR3 is TGTGCCAGCAGCGAAGCTGCCGGGGAGCTGTTTTTT. Using reference TRBV11-2 and TRBJ2-2 for the parts outside the CDR3, the full variable domain is EAGVAQSPRYKIIEKRQSVAFWCNPISGHATLYWYQQILGQGPKLLIQFQNNGVVDDSQLPKDRFSAERLKGVDSTLKIQPAKLEDSAVYLCASSEAAGELFFGEGSRLTVL.